Listed below are T cell receptor beta chains from one sample, sequenced in a study of blood T cell repertoires in COVID-19. TCRdb's copy holds only in-frame clones and misses some; the assay was immunoSEQ multiplex PCR. This sample carries 83,000 or so clones, more than 85% of them seen once, and the ten largest clones take around 7.3%. The sample comprised peripheral blood. These receptors originate from an elderly man with active or convalescent COVID-19. Both conserved end residues are part of each CDR3. Fields, in order: CDR3 protein, CDR3 DNA, D gene, V gene, clone size, J gene. The D gene is left open where the match is weak. A row's size may be missing; if present it is once, few, many or a size class.

cdr3_aa: CASSWLAGSNEQFF
cdr3_nt: TGTGCCAGCAGCTGGCTAGCGGGGTCCAATGAGCAGTTCTTC
d_call: TRBD2
v_call: TRBV11-2
clone_size: few
j_call: TRBJ2-1

cdr3_aa: CASSELGQGGRPWVTEAFF
cdr3_nt: TGTGCCAGCAGCGAATTGGGACAGGGGGGGAGACCTTGGGTCACTGAAGCTTTCTTT
d_call: TRBD1
v_call: TRBV7-6
clone_size: once
j_call: TRBJ1-1

cdr3_aa: CATSESGGADTEAFF
cdr3_nt: TGTGCCACCAGTGAGTCAGGGGGCGCGGACACTGAAGCTTTCTTT
d_call: TRBD1
v_call: TRBV24-1
clone_size: -
j_call: TRBJ1-1

cdr3_aa: CASLTDTNYGYTF
cdr3_nt: TGTGCCAGCCTGACAGATACTAACTATGGCTACACCTTC
d_call: -
v_call: TRBV6-1
clone_size: once
j_call: TRBJ1-2

cdr3_aa: CASSAQGTSGRAGEQFF
cdr3_nt: TGTGCCAGCAGTGCACAGGGGACTAGCGGGAGGGCCGGTGAGCAGTTCTTC
d_call: TRBD2
v_call: TRBV6-1
clone_size: -
j_call: TRBJ2-1

cdr3_aa: CASSRQGGNTGELFF
cdr3_nt: TGTGCCAGCAGCCGACAGGGGGGCAACACCGGGGAGCTGTTTTTT
d_call: TRBD1
v_call: TRBV28
clone_size: -
j_call: TRBJ2-2

cdr3_aa: CATSGGGGYQETQYF
cdr3_nt: TGTGCCACCAGTGGAGGGGGGGGGTATCAAGAGACCCAGTACTTC
d_call: -
v_call: TRBV24-1
clone_size: -
j_call: TRBJ2-5

cdr3_aa: CASRGWRESNYGYTF
cdr3_nt: TGTGCCAGCAGGGGGTGGCGGGAGTCTAACTATGGCTACACCTTC
d_call: -
v_call: TRBV5-5
clone_size: -
j_call: TRBJ1-2

cdr3_aa: CASSDWELDYGYTF
cdr3_nt: TGTGCCAGCAGTGATTGGGAGTTGGACTATGGCTACACCTTC
d_call: -
v_call: TRBV2
clone_size: -
j_call: TRBJ1-2

cdr3_aa: CASRALGAWDEQFF
cdr3_nt: TGCGCCAGCAGGGCCCTAGGGGCCTGGGATGAGCAGTTCTTC
d_call: -
v_call: TRBV10-2
clone_size: -
j_call: TRBJ2-1

cdr3_aa: CASSARTGDNTEAFF
cdr3_nt: TGCGCCAGCAGCGCCCGGACAGGGGACAACACTGAAGCTTTCTTT
d_call: TRBD1
v_call: TRBV5-1
clone_size: few
j_call: TRBJ1-1

cdr3_aa: CASSFPQVKNTEAFF
cdr3_nt: TGTGCCAGTAGTTTCCCACAGGTCAAGAACACTGAAGCTTTCTTT
d_call: -
v_call: TRBV19
clone_size: -
j_call: TRBJ1-1

cdr3_aa: CASSRQNMNTEAFF
cdr3_nt: TGTGCCAGCAGCAGACAGAATATGAACACTGAAGCTTTCTTT
d_call: -
v_call: TRBV5-5
clone_size: few
j_call: TRBJ1-1

cdr3_aa: CASSQEEGELFF
cdr3_nt: TGCGCCAGCAGCCAAGAGGAGGGGGAGCTGTTTTTT
d_call: -
v_call: TRBV5-1
clone_size: -
j_call: TRBJ2-2

cdr3_aa: CASTAQGAGYGYTF
cdr3_nt: TGTGCCAGCACCGCACAGGGGGCTGGCTATGGCTACACCTTC
d_call: TRBD1
v_call: TRBV6-5
clone_size: -
j_call: TRBJ1-2

cdr3_aa: CAISTSGGISYNEQFF
cdr3_nt: TGTGCCATCAGCACTAGCGGGGGGATCTCCTACAATGAGCAGTTCTTC
d_call: TRBD2
v_call: TRBV10-3
clone_size: -
j_call: TRBJ2-1

cdr3_aa: CSVHPTGVNTEAFF
cdr3_nt: TGCAGCGTCCATCCCACAGGGGTGAACACTGAAGCTTTCTTT
d_call: TRBD1
v_call: TRBV29-1
clone_size: -
j_call: TRBJ1-1

cdr3_aa: CASSPGQGSAQPQHF
cdr3_nt: TGCGCCAGCAGCCCGGGACAGGGGAGTGCTCAGCCCCAGCATTTT
d_call: TRBD1
v_call: TRBV5-1
clone_size: -
j_call: TRBJ1-5

cdr3_aa: CASRTGGINQPQHF
cdr3_nt: TGTGCCAGTAGGACCGGGGGGATAAATCAGCCCCAGCATTTT
d_call: -
v_call: TRBV19
clone_size: -
j_call: TRBJ1-5

cdr3_aa: CASSPGEGQPQHF
cdr3_nt: TGCGCCAGCAGCCCTGGTGAGGGTCAGCCCCAGCATTTT
d_call: -
v_call: TRBV5-1
clone_size: -
j_call: TRBJ1-5

cdr3_aa: CASSSSGTYNEQFF
cdr3_nt: TGTGCCAGCAGTTCTAGCGGAACCTACAATGAGCAGTTCTTC
d_call: TRBD2
v_call: TRBV7-3
clone_size: -
j_call: TRBJ2-1

cdr3_aa: CASTRTGLQETQYF
cdr3_nt: TGTGCCAGCACCCGGACAGGCCTTCAAGAGACCCAGTACTTC
d_call: TRBD1
v_call: TRBV28
clone_size: once
j_call: TRBJ2-5

cdr3_aa: CASSSDRGQGKLFF
cdr3_nt: TGTGCCAGCAGCTCGGACAGGGGGCAAGGAAAACTGTTTTTT
d_call: TRBD1
v_call: TRBV2
clone_size: -
j_call: TRBJ1-4

cdr3_aa: CASSHASRANTGELFF
cdr3_nt: TGCGCCAGCAGCCACGCGAGTAGAGCGAACACCGGGGAGCTGTTTTTT
d_call: -
v_call: TRBV4-1
clone_size: -
j_call: TRBJ2-2

cdr3_aa: CASSPRRERYNEQFF
cdr3_nt: TGTGCCAGCTCACCAAGGCGGGAACGATACAATGAGCAGTTCTTC
d_call: -
v_call: TRBV18
clone_size: -
j_call: TRBJ2-1

cdr3_aa: CASSQATGTSGINEQFF
cdr3_nt: TGCGCCAGCAGCCAGGCAACCGGGACTAGCGGGATCAATGAGCAGTTCTTC
d_call: TRBD2
v_call: TRBV4-1
clone_size: -
j_call: TRBJ2-1

cdr3_aa: CASGLEPPRDGGTQYF
cdr3_nt: TGTGCTAGTGGTTTGGAGCCCCCCAGGGACGGGGGGACCCAGTACTTC
d_call: -
v_call: TRBV12-5
clone_size: -
j_call: TRBJ2-5

cdr3_aa: CASHSGTSGEPYTGELFF
cdr3_nt: TGCGCCAGCCACTCCGGGACTAGCGGAGAACCCTACACCGGGGAGCTGTTTTTT
d_call: TRBD2
v_call: TRBV10-1
clone_size: -
j_call: TRBJ2-2

cdr3_aa: CASSEPRQSGGYTF
cdr3_nt: TGTGCCAGCAGTGAACCTCGACAGTCCGGGGGCTACACCTTC
d_call: -
v_call: TRBV25-1
clone_size: -
j_call: TRBJ1-2

cdr3_aa: CASSSGQGIYEAFF
cdr3_nt: TGTGCCAGCAGTTCGGGACAGGGAATTTACGAAGCTTTCTTT
d_call: TRBD1
v_call: TRBV6-5
clone_size: -
j_call: TRBJ1-1

cdr3_aa: CASSLGGDQPQHF
cdr3_nt: TGTGCCAGCAGCTTAGGTGGAGATCAGCCCCAGCATTTT
d_call: -
v_call: TRBV7-2
clone_size: -
j_call: TRBJ1-5

cdr3_aa: CASSRVRGNTIYF
cdr3_nt: TGTGCCAGCAGCCGAGTCAGGGGAAACACCATATATTTT
d_call: -
v_call: TRBV7-8
clone_size: -
j_call: TRBJ1-3

cdr3_aa: CASSNPLAGGPGDTQYF
cdr3_nt: TGCGCCAGCAGTAACCCGTTAGCGGGAGGGCCGGGAGATACGCAGTATTTT
d_call: TRBD2
v_call: TRBV10-1
clone_size: once
j_call: TRBJ2-3

cdr3_aa: CASSQRRTADYGYTF
cdr3_nt: TGCGCCAGCAGCCAAAGGAGGACAGCGGACTATGGCTACACCTTC
d_call: -
v_call: TRBV4-1
clone_size: -
j_call: TRBJ1-2

cdr3_aa: CASSGDRLNTEAFF
cdr3_nt: TGCGCCAGCAGCGGGGACAGGTTGAACACTGAAGCTTTCTTT
d_call: TRBD1
v_call: TRBV5-1
clone_size: once
j_call: TRBJ1-1

cdr3_aa: CASSLTGTSHGTDTQYF
cdr3_nt: TGTGCCAGCAGCTTAACCGGGACTAGCCATGGCACAGATACGCAGTATTTT
d_call: TRBD2
v_call: TRBV11-2
clone_size: -
j_call: TRBJ2-3

cdr3_aa: CAWIGTGYGYTF
cdr3_nt: TGTGCCTGGATCGGGACAGGGTATGGCTACACCTTC
d_call: TRBD1
v_call: TRBV30
clone_size: -
j_call: TRBJ1-2

cdr3_aa: CATSRGRDSPLHF
cdr3_nt: TGTGCCACCAGCAGAGGGCGGGATTCACCCCTCCACTTT
d_call: -
v_call: TRBV15
clone_size: -
j_call: TRBJ1-6

cdr3_aa: CAISIPGKNTEAFF
cdr3_nt: TGTGCCATCAGCATCCCGGGAAAGAACACTGAAGCTTTCTTT
d_call: -
v_call: TRBV10-3
clone_size: -
j_call: TRBJ1-1

cdr3_aa: CASSSVGGNTEAFF
cdr3_nt: TGCGCCAGCAGCTCGGTAGGGGGGAACACTGAAGCTTTCTTT
d_call: -
v_call: TRBV5-1
clone_size: -
j_call: TRBJ1-1

cdr3_aa: CASSLADSVNTEAFF
cdr3_nt: TGTGCCAGCAGCTTAGCGGACAGCGTGAACACTGAAGCTTTCTTT
d_call: -
v_call: TRBV7-2
clone_size: -
j_call: TRBJ1-1

cdr3_aa: CASSLGSGEAFF
cdr3_nt: TGTGCCAGCAGCTTAGGTTCCGGTGAAGCTTTCTTT
d_call: -
v_call: TRBV11-3
clone_size: -
j_call: TRBJ1-1

cdr3_aa: CASSTRPPTLGTSTNEQFF
cdr3_nt: TGTGCCAGTAGTACCCGACCCCCCACCTTGGGGACTAGTACCAATGAGCAGTTCTTC
d_call: TRBD2
v_call: TRBV19
clone_size: -
j_call: TRBJ2-1

cdr3_aa: CASSATRVRTSPLHF
cdr3_nt: TGTGCCAGCAGTGCAACCCGGGTCAGAACTTCACCCCTCCACTTT
d_call: -
v_call: TRBV28
clone_size: few
j_call: TRBJ1-6

cdr3_aa: CATSDPLGTEAFF
cdr3_nt: TGTGCCACCAGTGATCCATTGGGGACAGAAGCTTTCTTT
d_call: -
v_call: TRBV24-1
clone_size: -
j_call: TRBJ1-1